This T cell receptor (beta chain) appears in the sequencing data of a study of vaccination effects on CD4 cells after COVID-19. Study-level background: The cohort was immunized with two doses of either the BNT162b2 or mRNA-1273 vaccine.

The germline gives CDR1 SGHRS, CDR2 YFSETQ. The CDR3 has 18 residues. Trimming removed 1 base at V and 0 bases at J, with 17 bases between. Assay: immunoSEQ multiplex PCR; the TCRdb copy retains only in-frame clones and omits some. The profile covers about 70,000 clones, with 73% appearing a single time and about 4.7% taken by the ten largest. Under the ViraFEST assay, PBMC were stimulated with viral peptide pools so that antigen-specific CD4+ T cells expanded. Sequencing was performed afterwards. Isolating CD4+ T cells followed more than eight days of culture. This individual contracted SARS-CoV-2 between March and December 2020, as verified by PCR. A peptide pool from HIV-1 Nef constituted the negative control culture. Cultures had half their medium replaced with IL-2 medium on days 3 and 7. Details on this clone: What it recognizes is unknown.

The gene calls are TRBV5-1 and TRBJ1-3; D not certain. The source is a human donor who had a prior SARS-CoV-2 infection. Sequencing used CD4+ T cells from PBMCs cultured with HIV peptides, obtained before COVID-19 vaccination. Subset in this sample: HIV-1 Nef peptide pool negative control/reference culture. Here the CDR3 reads CASSLMFAGLNSGNTIYF. The CDR3, as DNA: TGCGCCAGCAGCTTGATGTTTGCAGGCTTAAACTCTGGAAACACCATATATTTT. Combining the CDR3 with reference TRBV5-1 and TRBJ1-3 gives the whole variable domain KAGVTQTPRYLIKTRGQQVTLSCSPISGHRSVSWYQQTPGQGLQFLFEYFSETQRNKGNFPGRFSGRQFSNSRSEMNVSTLELGDSALYLCASSLMFAGLNSGNTIYFGEGSWLTVV.